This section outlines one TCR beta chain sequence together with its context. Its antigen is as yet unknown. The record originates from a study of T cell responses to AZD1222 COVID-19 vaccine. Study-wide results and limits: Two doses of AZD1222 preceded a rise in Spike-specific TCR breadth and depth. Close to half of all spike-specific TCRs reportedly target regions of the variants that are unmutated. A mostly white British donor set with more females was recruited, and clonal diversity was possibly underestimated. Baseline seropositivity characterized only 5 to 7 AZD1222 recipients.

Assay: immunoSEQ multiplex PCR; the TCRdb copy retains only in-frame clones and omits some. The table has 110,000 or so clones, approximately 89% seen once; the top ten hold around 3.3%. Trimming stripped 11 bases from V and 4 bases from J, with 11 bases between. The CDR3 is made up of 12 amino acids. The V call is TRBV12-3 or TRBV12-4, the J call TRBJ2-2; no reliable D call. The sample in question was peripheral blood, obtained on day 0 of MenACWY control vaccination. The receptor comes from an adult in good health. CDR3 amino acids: CAFWRSTGELFF. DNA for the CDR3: TGTGCCTTTTGGAGATCCACCGGGGAGCTGTTTTTT.